Below, 4 T cell receptor beta chains from the same sample are listed, as sequenced in a study of T-cell memory formation after mild COVID-19. In TCRdb, the 5' RACE reads were re-called with MiXCR into one record per CDR3 protein. The sample holds 300,000 to 400,000 distinct CDR3 sequences, around 20% seen once. The sequencing input was PBMCs or a T cell subset sorted from them (not recorded which). The receptors were gathered from an adult woman who had mild COVID-19 (a few samples of this study predate the infection). Cell type and time point are not known.

This clonotype has ten or more counts. Here the CDR3 DNA reads TGCAGTGCTAGGGCTAGCGGGAGGGCAAGAGGCACAGATACGCAGTATTTT. Its translation is CSARASGRARGTDTQYF. The rearrangement joins TRBV20-1 to TRBJ2-3; 12 bases match TRBD2. In germline, CDR1 is DFQATT, CDR2 SNEGSKA (reference sequence). The CDR3 loop spans 17 amino acids. Germline trimming cut 3 bases from V and 1 base from J; bases unmatched to any gene: 8.

Only a few counts were recorded for this clonotype. V and J are TRBV4-1 and TRBJ2-1, with D perhaps matching TRBD1 (5 bases). V was clipped by 1 base and J by 6 bases, with 16 bases between them. This CDR3 is 16 amino acids long. CDR1 and CDR2 from the germline V gene are MGHRA and YSYEKL. CDR3 amino acids: CASSQAVGRLGNEQFF. The CDR3 coding sequence is TGCGCCAGCAGCCAAGCAGTGGGGCGTTTGGGCAATGAGCAGTTCTTC.

The V and J genes are TRBV5-1 and TRBJ2-3; 7 bases agree with TRBD1. V was clipped by 2 bases and J by 2 bases; unmatched bases: 8. Per the germline V gene, CDR1 is SGHRS and CDR2 is YFSETQ. The CDR3 contains 16 residues. The CDR3 nucleotides read TGCGCCAGCAGCTTTTTCCCACAGGGGAACACAGATACGCAGTATTTT. It codes for CASSFFPQGNTDTQYF.

The genes are TRBV11-2 and TRBJ2-7; D is unresolved. Germline CDR1 SGHAT, CDR2 FQNNGV. Trimming left V 2 bases short and J 3 bases short, with 11 bases between. The CDR3 spans 14 residues. CDR3 region: CASSLSVDFYEQYF. CDR3 DNA: TGTGCCAGCAGCTTATCGGTCGACTTCTACGAGCAGTACTTC.